This T cell receptor (beta chain) was captured in a study of OX40 agonist ivuxolimab in advanced cancers. Background on the study: Ivuxolimab, an antibody that agonizes OX40 (CD134), was administered to the patients. Dose-escalation patients had hepatocellular carcinoma, melanoma, renal cell or head and neck cancer.

Assay: immunoSEQ multiplex PCR; the TCRdb copy retains only in-frame clones and omits some. Of about 46,000 clones detected, about 88% appear once; the ten largest clones hold 10% to 12%. Autoimmune disease history or systemic immunosuppression disqualified patients. This CDR3 spans 10 amino acids. V lost 6 bases, J lost 6 bases, and 2 bases lay in between. Germline assignment: CDR1 WSHSY and CDR2 SAAADI. V and J are TRBV10-2 and TRBJ2-2; unclear D gene. The sequence was obtained from an adult with an advanced solid tumor such as melanoma, head and neck, liver or kidney cancer. The material was CD4+ or CD8+ T cells sorted from blood, obtained in a trial of the OX40 agonist ivuxolimab. For the CDR3, the DNA is TGCGCCAGCAGATCCGGGGAGCTGTTTTTT. Translation gives CASRSGELFF.